This T cell receptor (beta chain) was profiled in a study of response to subunit inactivated influenza vaccine. With 3 bases clipped from V and 0 bases from J, the junction kept 3 bases outside the gene matches. In germline, CDR1 is SGHTA, CDR2 FQGNSA. This CDR3 comprises 15 residues. This clonotype occurred many times. One entry per CDR3 protein, called by TCRdb with MiXCR from the RT-PCR reads. The data contain approximately 700,000 distinct CDR3 sequences, around a sixth of them singletons. The source material was PBMCs from blood, sampled 12 days after vaccination. The source is a man aged 50 to 60 who received an inactivated influenza vaccine. This rearrangement joins TRBV7-2 to TRBJ2-3; TRBD2 matches 7 bases. In nucleotides, the CDR3 is TGTGCCAGCAGCTTCCGGGGAGGGAGCACAGATACGCAGTATTTT. The encoded protein is CASSFRGGSTDTQYF.